In its sample, the clone carrying this T cell receptor beta chain was seen a few times. Antigen unknown. Cultured CD4+ T-cell DNA underwent Oncomine TCR Beta short-read sequencing. TCRdb independently ran MiXCR on the PCR reads; one entry per CDR3 protein. The sample lists 20,000 or so distinct CDR3 sequences, under 25% occurring once. Sample treatment: approximately 9-day PBMC culture with coronavirus spike peptide pools or control peptides (ViraFEST assay). The V gene end was trimmed by 4 bases and the J gene end by 7 bases; junction bases not matched to a gene: 6. The CDR3 runs to 13 residues. Germline lookup yields CDR1 SQVTM and CDR2 ANQGSEA. The data were taken from a study of vaccination and CD4 T cells after COVID-19. The study, taken as a whole, reports: In convalescent patients, 304 of 307 vaccine-specific clones were mono-reactive for SARS-CoV-2 spike.

The sequence derives from a human donor with COVID-19. The sequencing sample was made of cultured CD4+ T cells from blood. V and J are TRBV29-1 and TRBJ2-5, with TRBD2 matching over 10 bases. The CDR3 DNA reads as TGCAGCGTTGTAACTAGCGGGGCCAGGACCCAGTACTTC. Protein: CSVVTSGARTQYF. Full variable domain (remainder filled in from reference TRBV29-1 and TRBJ2-5): SAVISQKPSRDICQRGTSLTIQCQVDSQVTMMFWYRQQPGQSLTLIATANQGSEATYESGFVIDKFPISRPNLTFSTLTVSNMSPEDSSIYLCSVVTSGARTQYFGPGTRLLVL.